This TCR beta chain is drawn from a study of T cell repertoires in cytomegalovirus infection. On the study more broadly: Public TCR beta signatures marked donors with CMV infection and the matching HLA. Notes on the study in general: Dominant in the ex vivo response were TCR beta clonotypes restricted by HLA-C and specific for CMV. Adding up the frequency of public TCR beta families identified people who carried CMV plus the relevant HLA.

In regard to this clonotype: Its matching antigen is unknown.

This CDR3 has 11 amino acids. CDR1 and CDR2 from the germline V gene are LGHNT and FRNRAP. V lost 5 bases, J lost 10 bases, and 9 bases lay in between. TCRdb called the reads again in MiXCR, with one record for every CDR3 protein. The sample has 680,000 or so distinct CDR3 sequences, approximately 34% seen once. The chain has TRBV12-5 and TRBJ2-1; D unclear. This sequence originates from a human donor in good health (CMV status not recorded). Some clones in this sample may be carry-over from other donors' samples. Sequencing was done on a sample of PBMCs. CDR3 bases: TGTGCTAGTGGTAACGAATGGGAGCAGTTCTTC. This gives the protein CASGNEWEQFF.